What follows are 25 T cell receptor beta chains derived from one specimen sequenced in a study of chemoradiotherapy in HPV16-positive cancers. Sequenced by immunoSEQ multiplex PCR; TCRdb stores in-frame clones only, minus some. This table holds fewer than 15,000 clones, about two thirds found once. This sample was taken from a patient who underwent chemoradiotherapy. These receptors all stem from a human donor with HPV-associated anogenital cancer.

The V and J genes are TRBV13 and TRBJ1-1, with D unresolved. Germline V CDR1 and CDR2: PRHDT, FYEKMQ (reference sequence). This CDR3 has 14 amino acids. Trimming removed 1 base from V and 4 bases from J, with 10 bases in between. The CDR3 DNA is TGTGCCAGCAGCTTAGCGGCCCGGGGCACTGAAGCTTTCTTT. Translation: CASSLAARGTEAFF. Full variable domain (remainder filled in from reference TRBV13 and TRBJ1-1): AAGVIQSPRHLIKEKRETATLKCYPIPRHDTVYWYQQGPGQDPQFLISFYEKMQSDKGSIPDRFSAQQFSDYHSELNMSSLELGDSALYFCASSLAARGTEAFFGQGTRLTVV.

This clone was observed a single time. This chain joins TRBV4-3 and TRBJ1-1; 9 nucleotides align to TRBD1. CDR1 and CDR2 from the germline V gene are LGHNA and YSLEER. The CDR3 extends over 16 amino acids. V shed 1 base, J shed 1 base, and the junction held 4 bases outside the gene matches. Written as DNA, the CDR3 is TGCGCCAGCAGCCAAGCCGGGACAGGGTCGAACACTGAAGCTTTCTTT. It is translated as CASSQAGTGSNTEAFF.

The chain combines TRBV19 with TRBJ1-1, with D tentatively TRBD1 (5 bases). V was shortened by 3 bases and J by 3 bases, with 11 bases between the two germline ends. CDR1 is LNHDA, CDR2 SQIVND, per germline (reference sequence). The CDR3 has 14 amino acids. CDR3 sequence: CASSITTGHTEAFF. CDR3 bases: TGTGCCAGTAGTATCACTACAGGACACACTGAAGCTTTCTTT.

The chain recombines TRBV30 with TRBJ1-2; D not resolved. Looked up from germline, CDR1 is GTSNPN and CDR2 is SVGIG (reference sequence). Trimming left V 8 bases short and J 3 bases short, with 13 bases between. CDR3 length: 12 amino acids. The CDR3 spells CATTRTDYGYTF. Here the CDR3 DNA reads TGTGCCACTACGAGGACCGACTATGGCTACACCTTC. Together with reference TRBV30 and TRBJ1-2, the CDR3 gives the full variable domain: SQTIHQWPATLVQPVGSPLSLECTVEGTSNPNLYWYRQAAGRGLQLLFYSVGIGQISSEVPQNLSASRPQDRQFILSSKKLLLSDSGFYLCATTRTDYGYTFGSGTRLTVV.

This CDR3 reads CASSPSTIHSYNEQFF. CDR3 in DNA: TGTGCCAGCAGCCCATCAACTATCCACTCCTACAATGAGCAGTTCTTC. This sequence joins TRBV9 and TRBJ2-1; D is unresolved. Germline CDR1 and CDR2: SGDLS and YYNGEE. The CDR3 has 16 amino acids. Trimming left V 4 bases short and J 0 bases short, with 14 bases between.

The chain joins TRBV7-2 to TRBJ2-7; 10 bases match TRBD2. With V trimmed by 2 bases and J by 5 bases, 6 bases remained unmatched. Per germline, CDR1 SGHTA and CDR2 FQGNSA. CDR3 size: 15 residues. Written as DNA, the CDR3 is TGTGCCAGCAGCTTAACGCTAGCGGGAGTACACGAGCAGTACTTC. It specifies CASSLTLAGVHEQYF.

This clone has more than one count but fewer than ten. The V call is TRBV19, the J call TRBJ1-5; the D is unclear. With 3 bases removed from V and 0 bases from J, the gap between germline ends came to 6 bases. The germline CDR1 and CDR2 sequences are LNHDA and SQIVND (reference sequence). This CDR3 is built from 14 residues. The CDR3 DNA reads as TGTGCCAGTAGTATTCGGGGTAGCAATCAGCCCCAGCATTTT. Its translation: CASSIRGSNQPQHF.

The rearrangement links TRBV2 to TRBJ2-3; 14 nucleotides align to TRBD2. The trim removed 5 bases at V and 3 bases at J, leaving 10 bases unmatched. Looked up from germline, CDR1 is SNHLY and CDR2 is FYNNEI. This CDR3 is built from 18 residues. The CDR3 spells CASSLIGTSGSETDTQYF. In DNA form, the CDR3 reads TGTGCCAGCAGTTTAATCGGGACTAGCGGGAGTGAAACAGATACGCAGTATTTT.

There are a few counts of this clone. The V and J genes are TRBV4-1 and TRBJ1-1; D possibly corresponds to TRBD1 (6 bases). Trimming cost V 4 bases and J 2 bases, with 8 bases left between them. The germline V gene encodes CDR1 MGHRA and CDR2 YSYEKL. The CDR3 covers 13 residues. In nucleotides, the CDR3 is TGCGCCAGCAGCCGGACAGATAACACTGAAGCTTTCTTT. This encodes CASSRTDNTEAFF.

This chain uses TRBV4-1 with TRBJ2-1; 10 bases agree with TRBD2. The CDR3 runs 18 residues. Losses at the gene ends were 3 bases for V and 5 bases for J; bases not matched to a gene: 13. Germline CDR1 and CDR2: MGHRA and YSYEKL. The CDR3: CASSQGGFLAGVDNEQFF. The CDR3 bases are TGCGCCAGCAGCCAGGGTGGGTTCCTAGCGGGAGTTGACAATGAGCAGTTCTTC.

CDR3 residues: CASSDWGGRGNEQFF. The CDR3 coding sequence is TGTGCCAGCAGTGATTGGGGCGGGAGAGGCAATGAGCAGTTCTTC. The genes are TRBV2 and TRBJ2-1, with 7 bases lining up with TRBD2. Germline assignment: CDR1 SNHLY and CDR2 FYNNEI. CDR3 length: 15 residues. V dropped 3 bases and J dropped 6; count of bases not matched to a gene: 8.

The chain has TRBV18 and TRBJ2-7; 7 bases match TRBD1. The CDR3 totals 14 residues. The J segment lost 3 bases and the V segment lost 3 bases, leaving 5 bases of the junction unmatched. Germline V CDR1 and CDR2: KGHSH, LQKENI. CDR3 residues: CASSPPGQLYEQYF. CDR3 nucleotide sequence: TGTGCCAGCTCACCCCCGGGACAGCTCTACGAGCAGTACTTC. The variable domain in full, with the rest retrieved from reference TRBV18 and TRBJ2-7, is NAGVMQNPRHLVRRRGQEARLRCSPMKGHSHVYWYRQLPEEGLKFMVYLQKENIIDESGMPKERFSAEFPKEGPSILRIQQVVRGDSAAYFCASSPPGQLYEQYFGPGTRLTVT.

The chain has TRBV19 and TRBJ2-1; 7 bases are shared with TRBD2. CDR1 LNHDA and CDR2 SQIVND come from the germline V gene (reference sequence). With V trimmed by 7 bases and J by 3 bases, 9 bases remained unmatched. This CDR3 region has 15 residues. CDR3 amino acids: CASNEASSGYNEQFF. CDR3 sequence (DNA): TGTGCCAGTAATGAGGCGTCTAGCGGCTACAATGAGCAGTTCTTC.

This clone was counted only a few times. This sequence joins TRBV27 and TRBJ1-2; 7 nucleotides align to TRBD1. This CDR3 has 13 amino acids. V lost 6 bases and J lost 8; bases outside the gene matches: 9. CDR1 MNHEY and CDR2 SMNVEV come from the germline V gene (reference sequence). The CDR3 loop is CASSLLTGTGYTF. The DNA for the CDR3 is TGTGCCAGCAGCCTTTTGACAGGGACCGGCTACACCTTC.

V is TRBV4-1 and J is TRBJ1-1; the D is unclear. CDR3 length equals 14 residues. The germline CDR1 and CDR2 sequences are MGHRA and YSYEKL. Trimming stripped 2 bases from V and 1 base from J, with 8 bases between. CDR3 DNA: TGCGCCAGCAGCCAAATAGCTAGGAACACTGAAGCTTTCTTT. Translating gives CASSQIARNTEAFF.

The chain joins TRBV28 to TRBJ1-5; 8 positions agree with TRBD1. The V gene's germline CDR1 is MDHEN and CDR2 SYDVKM. V was pared by 10 bases and J by 6 bases, with 14 bases of the junction left unmatched. CDR3 length: 15 residues. The CDR3 DNA is TGTGCCACCCTACCGCAGGACAGGGTATTTCAGCCCCAGCATTTT. Encoded protein: CATLPQDRVFQPQHF.

As regards this clone: The junction does not match germline at one end; this may be a read error. The J gene is TRBJ2-1, the V gene TRBV7-2; D might be TRBD2 (5 bases). Per germline, CDR1 SGHTA and CDR2 FQGNSA. CDR3 size: 15 residues. CDR3 nucleotide sequence: TGTGCCAGCAGCTTAGATCCTAGCTCCTACGATGAGCAGTTCTTC. This encodes CASSLDPSSYDEQFF.

The genes are TRBV5-1 and TRBJ2-7, with D perhaps matching TRBD2 (5 bases). V shed 3 bases and J shed 3 bases, with 19 bases lying between them. The CDR3 sequence is 16 residues long. Germline V gene lookup returns CDR1 SGHRS and CDR2 YFSETQ. The CDR3 nucleotides are TGCGCCAGCAGCTCGTCCTGGACTCCGCTGGGCTACGAGCAGTACTTC. Translation gives CASSSSWTPLGYEQYF. Based on the CDR3 plus reference TRBV5-1 and TRBJ2-7, the full variable domain is KAGVTQTPRYLIKTRGQQVTLSCSPISGHRSVSWYQQTPGQGLQFLFEYFSETQRNKGNFPGRFSGRQFSNSRSEMNVSTLELGDSALYLCASSSSWTPLGYEQYFGPGTRLTVT.

This clone has more than one count but fewer than ten. V usage is TRBV21-1 and J usage is TRBJ2-7; the table's TRBD2 call for D was not verified on the DNA. TRBV21-1 is labeled a pseudogene. CDR3 length: 17 amino acids. CDR3 coding DNA: TGTGCCAGCAGCAAGACGGGACTAGCGGGAGCTTCCTACGAGCAGTACTTC. Translated: CASSKTGLAGASYEQYF.

The rearrangement joins TRBV14 to TRBJ2-3; 7 nucleotides match TRBD2. CDR1 and CDR2 (germline): SGHDN, FVKESK. The V segment lost 1 base and the J segment 1 base; nucleotides outside the gene matches: 5. CDR3 size: 16 residues. CDR3 in amino acids: CASSQGAGVGTDTQYF. Here the CDR3 DNA reads TGTGCCAGCAGCCAAGGGGCGGGGGTCGGCACAGATACGCAGTATTTT.

This chain connects TRBV7-2 to TRBJ2-2; D ambiguous. The length of the CDR3 is 14 residues. V shed 5 bases and J shed 6 bases, with 13 bases lying between them. CDR1 and CDR2 (germline): SGHTA, FQGNSA. The CDR3: CASSSLGVPGELFF. CDR3 nucleotide sequence: TGTGCCAGCAGCAGCCTGGGTGTCCCCGGGGAGCTGTTTTTT.

The V and J genes are TRBV11-3 and TRBJ2-1; TRBD2 aligns across 8 bases. From germline, CDR1 is SGHNT and CDR2 YENEEA. The CDR3 is made up of 14 amino acids. After removal of 4 bases from V and 7 bases from J, the junction contained 6 bases not matched to a gene. This chain's CDR3 is CASSSGGVSNEQFF. The CDR3 nucleotides are TGTGCCAGCAGCTCCGGGGGGGTGTCGAATGAGCAGTTCTTC.

V usage is TRBV10-2 and J usage is TRBJ2-5, with 7 bases matching TRBD2. The assigned J gene may be wrong: the sequence end matches TRBJ2-7 better. This CDR3 is built from 13 residues. Germline CDR1 WSHSY, CDR2 SAAADI. The CDR3 loop reads CASSEYPGGEQYF. In DNA form, the CDR3 reads TGCGCCAGCAGTGAGTATCCGGGAGGCGAGCAGTACTTC.

The genes are TRBV27 and TRBJ2-3; D possibly corresponds to TRBD1 (5 bases). This CDR3 is 15 amino acids long. Looked up from germline, CDR1 is MNHEY and CDR2 is SMNVEV (reference sequence). V was pared by 0 bases and J by 2 bases, with 9 bases between. The CDR3 spells CASSLSPRDTDTQYF. The DNA of the CDR3 is TGTGCCAGCAGTTTATCGCCCAGGGACACAGATACGCAGTATTTT.

The chain recombines TRBV5-1 with TRBJ1-2, with TRBD1 matching 8 bases. CDR3 length equals 14 residues. The J segment lost 0 bases and the V segment lost 5 bases, leaving 3 bases of the junction unmatched. CDR1 and CDR2 (germline): SGHRS, YFSETQ. CDR3 sequence: CASRPGQANYGYTF. Here the CDR3 DNA reads TGCGCCAGCAGGCCGGGACAGGCTAACTATGGCTACACCTTC.